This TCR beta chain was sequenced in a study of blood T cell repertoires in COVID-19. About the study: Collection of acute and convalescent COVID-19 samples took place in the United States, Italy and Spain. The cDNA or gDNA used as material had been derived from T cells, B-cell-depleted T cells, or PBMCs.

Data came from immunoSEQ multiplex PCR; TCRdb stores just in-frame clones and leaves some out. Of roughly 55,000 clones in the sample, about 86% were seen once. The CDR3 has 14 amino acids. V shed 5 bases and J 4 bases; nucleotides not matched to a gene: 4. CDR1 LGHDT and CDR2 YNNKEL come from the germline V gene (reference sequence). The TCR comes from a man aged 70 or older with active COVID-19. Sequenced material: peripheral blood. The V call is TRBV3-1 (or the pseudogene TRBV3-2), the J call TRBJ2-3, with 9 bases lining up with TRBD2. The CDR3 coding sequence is TGTGCCAGCAGCGATAAGCGGGGGGCAGATACGCAGTATTTT. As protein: CASSDKRGADTQYF.